These T cell receptor beta chains were read from a single sample in a study of T cells in Graves' hyperthyroidism and ophthalmopathy. TCRdb independently ran MiXCR on the multiplex PCR reads; one entry per CDR3 protein. The sample shows hundreds of thousands of distinct CDR3 sequences, roughly 14% of them seen only once. The sample consisted of blood. Every receptor here comes from a man aged 18 to 30 with Graves' ophthalmopathy. The CDR3 runs from the conserved cysteine through the conserved F or W. The D gene is left open where the match is weak. Size is omitted from some rows. Given values are once, few, many or a class for expanded clones.

v_gene,d_gene,abundance,j_gene,CDR3aa,CDR3nt
TRBV3-1,TRBD1,many,TRBJ1-2,CASSQEGQRYTF,TGTGCCAGCAGCCAAGAGGGACAGAGATACACCTTC
TRBV4-1,.,few,TRBJ2-3,CASSQGRNSRLNTDTQYF,TGCGCCAGCAGCCAAGGCCGGAATAGCCGGTTAAACACAGATACGCAGTATTTT
TRBV20-1,TRBD1,many,TRBJ1-1,CSAWTGNTEAFF,TGCAGTGCTTGGACAGGGAACACTGAAGCTTTCTTT
TRBV6-2/TRBV6-3,TRBD2,many,TRBJ2-3,CASSFLGLASDTQYF,TGTGCCAGCAGTTTTCTAGGACTAGCATCTGATACGCAGTATTTT
TRBV19,TRBD1,few,TRBJ1-2,CASSPKDRGLGYTF,TGTGCCAGTAGTCCCAAGGACAGGGGGCTCGGCTACACCTTC
TRBV20-1,TRBD2,many,TRBJ2-5,CSARDWGLEGTQYF,TGCAGTGCTAGAGATTGGGGACTAGAGGGGACCCAGTACTTC
TRBV30,.,many,TRBJ2-3,CAWTRVMSTDTQYF,TGTGCCTGGACTCGAGTAATGAGCACAGATACGCAGTATTTT
TRBV10-1,.,many,TRBJ1-1,CASSDPAGANTEAFF,TGCGCCAGCAGTGACCCTGCAGGGGCTAACACTGAAGCTTTCTTT
TRBV20-1,TRBD2,many,TRBJ2-7,CSALRVSGSEQYF,TGCAGTGCTCTAAGAGTGAGCGGGAGCGAGCAGTACTTC
TRBV5-1,.,.,TRBJ2-5,CASSGGWGQETQYF,TGCGCCAGCAGCGGAGGGTGGGGGCAAGAGACCCAGTACTTC
TRBV6-5,TRBD2,few,TRBJ2-5,CASSYSSGRAGETQYF,TGTGCCAGCAGTTACTCTAGCGGGAGGGCAGGAGAGACCCAGTACTTC
TRBV15,.,many,TRBJ1-2,CATSRGDPRRDYGYTF,TGTGCCACCAGCAGAGGGGATCCTCGGCGGGACTATGGCTACACCTTC
TRBV30,.,many,TRBJ2-3,CAWSLYPSDTQYF,TGTGCCTGGAGCCTGTACCCCTCGGATACGCAGTATTTT
TRBV6-2/TRBV6-3,.,.,TRBJ2-7,CASSPGPHSRSYEQYF,TGTGCCAGCAGTCCGGGGCCTCACAGCCGATCCTACGAGCAGTACTTC
TRBV12-3/TRBV12-4,.,many,TRBJ1-2,CASSAQPHYGYTF,TGTGCCAGCAGCGCACAGCCTCACTATGGCTACACCTTC
TRBV30,.,many,TRBJ2-7,CAWSDREQYF,TGTGCCTGGAGTGATCGCGAGCAGTACTTC
TRBV2,.,many,TRBJ1-1,CASGGFNTEAFF,TGTGCCAGCGGGGGATTTAACACTGAAGCTTTCTTT
TRBV29-1,TRBD2,many,TRBJ2-2,CSVGGLAGGTGELFF,TGCAGCGTTGGAGGGCTAGCGGGCGGAACCGGGGAGCTGTTTTTT
TRBV18,TRBD2,many,TRBJ2-3,CASSRPSGDLPDTQYF,TGTGCCAGCTCACGTCCTAGCGGAGATCTACCAGATACGCAGTATTTT
TRBV4-2,TRBD2,few,TRBJ2-1,CASSQTSGNYNEQFF,TGTGCCAGCAGTCAAACTAGCGGGAACTACAATGAGCAGTTCTTC
TRBV24-1,.,few,TRBJ2-4,CATSEAGRKNIQYF,TGTGCCACCAGTGAGGCCGGGAGAAAAAACATTCAGTACTTC
TRBV11-2,.,many,TRBJ2-2,CASSPPGYTNTGELFF,TGTGCCAGCAGTCCCCCGGGTTACACGAACACCGGGGAGCTGTTTTTT
TRBV9,.,once,TRBJ2-6,CASSVATHGRFSGANVLTF,TGTGCCAGCAGCGTAGCTACCCATGGACGATTTTCTGGGGCCAACGTCCTGACTTTC
TRBV15,.,many,TRBJ2-3,CATSRGGARYTDTQYF,TGTGCCACCAGCAGAGGCGGGGCGCGCTACACAGATACGCAGTATTTT
TRBV11-2,.,many,TRBJ2-7,CASSSLRAYEQYF,TGTGCCAGCAGCTCCTTGCGGGCCTACGAGCAGTACTTC
TRBV6-1,TRBD1,many,TRBJ2-1,CASSWDSYNEQFF,TGTGCCAGCAGTTGGGACAGCTACAATGAGCAGTTCTTC
TRBV29-1,TRBD1,.,TRBJ1-2,CSAVDRGNGYTF,TGCAGCGCCGTGGACAGGGGCAATGGCTACACCTTC
TRBV4-1,.,once,TRBJ2-3,CASSPPMADTQYF,TGCGCCAGCAGCCCCCCAATGGCAGATACGCAGTATTTT